This TCR beta chain stems from a study of graft-versus-host responses after intestinal transplantation. Study-level information: Tacrolimus plus steroids were given to all recipients for roughly 3 years, preceded by anti-thymocyte globulin induction.

The CDR3 has 14 residues. The germline gives CDR1 GTSNPN, CDR2 SVGIG (reference sequence). Trimming removed 1 base from V and 4 bases from J, with 12 bases in between. Of note for this clone: The antigen remains unidentified.

Study-level points and caveats: Early post-transplant HvG declines were associated with peak circulating GvH clone levels. Patients with graft-donor T cell macrochimerism had high graft-versus-host to host-versus-graft clonal ratios in allografts. Some GvH clones were seen earlier in gut or blood, suggesting intestinal origin.

Sequencing was performed with immunoSEQ multiplex PCR; in TCRdb, only in-frame clones are kept and a portion is missing. The sample contains roughly 46,000 clones, approximately 92% of which appear only once. The rearrangement links TRBV30 to TRBJ2-3, with D maybe TRBD2 (6 bases). The sequence came from a human patient who received an intestinal transplant, so some T cells may come from the graft donor. The sequencing here drew on PBMCs, taken about 790 days after a first intestinal transplant, on the day of a second. In nucleotides, the CDR3 is TGTGCCTGGAGTGCGACTAGAACCCCAGATACGCAGTATTTT. This sequence encodes CAWSATRTPDTQYF.